Reported below is one T cell receptor beta chain. Antigen: not known. This entry comes from a study of human T cells and chemical hapten exposure. For the study at large: Read at 6 days, the patch tests placed 0.01% DPC on the upper back. Study-wide results and limits: Counts of TCRs above 1 in 1000 frequency stayed unchanged with DPC sensitization. Each of the donors had alopecia, so their immune responses may not resemble those of healthy people.

Time point denoted: pre-sensitization, week 0. Regarding treatment: therapeutic diphenylcyclopropenone sensitization with weekly scalp DPC. In TCRdb, the RACE reads were re-called with MiXCR into one record per CDR3 protein. The sample consists of some 200,000 distinct CDR3 sequences, just under 30% of them appearing once. The source was whole blood, collected in connection with sensitization to the hapten diphenylcyclopropenone (DPC). The TCR was taken from a young woman with alopecia areata. Some clones in this sample may be carry-over from other donors' samples.

The CDR3 nucleotides read TGTGCCAGCAGCGTAGATCTAGCGGGGGGTTTAAAAGATACGCAGTATTTT. Translating gives CASSVDLAGGLKDTQYF. V is TRBV9 and J is TRBJ2-3, with 11 bases identical to TRBD2. The CDR3 covers 17 residues. With V trimmed by 0 bases and J by 5 bases, 8 bases remained unmatched. The V gene's germline CDR1 is SGDLS and CDR2 YYNGEE.